The source of this TCR beta chain is a study of early T cells in non-severe SARS-CoV-2 infection. About the study: Sequencing used unsorted whole-blood bulk RNA, so chains lack pairing.

CDR1 and CDR2 (germline): LGHNA, YSLEER. This CDR3 region has 15 residues. V lost 0 bases and J lost 3, with 9 bases in between. Individual cDNA molecules carried attached unique molecular identifiers. MiXCR, run by TCRdb on the 5' RACE reads, gives a single entry per CDR3 protein. The sample lists about 50,000 distinct CDR3 sequences; around 12% were seen once. Points from the study as a whole: VDJdb-based annotation leaned toward anti-spike CD8 responses and missed private and CD4 specificities.

With regard to this clonotype: The antigen is undetermined.

This TCR was recovered from an adult who was a healthcare worker with PCR-confirmed SARS-CoV-2 infection or an uninfected control (not recorded which). This chain joins TRBV4-3 and TRBJ2-1, with D uncertain. The source was whole blood, collected at baseline. The CDR3 loop reads CASSQDTHNYNEQFF. The DNA for the CDR3 is TGCGCCAGCAGCCAAGATACCCACAACTACAATGAGCAGTTCTTC.